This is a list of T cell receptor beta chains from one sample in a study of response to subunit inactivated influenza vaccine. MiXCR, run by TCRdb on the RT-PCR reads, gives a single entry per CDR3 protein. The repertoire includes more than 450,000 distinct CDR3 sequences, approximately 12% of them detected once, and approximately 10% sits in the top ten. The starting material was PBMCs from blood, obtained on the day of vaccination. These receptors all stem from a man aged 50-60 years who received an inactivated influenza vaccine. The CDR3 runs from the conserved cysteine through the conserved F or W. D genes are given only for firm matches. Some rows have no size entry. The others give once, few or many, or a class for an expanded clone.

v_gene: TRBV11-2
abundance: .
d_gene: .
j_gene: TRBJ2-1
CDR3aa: CASSFHWRDEQFF
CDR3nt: TGTGCCAGCAGCTTCCACTGGCGCGATGAGCAGTTCTTC

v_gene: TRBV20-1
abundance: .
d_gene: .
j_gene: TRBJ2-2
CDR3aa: CSASDNTGELFF
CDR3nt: TGCAGTGCCAGCGATAACACCGGGGAGCTGTTTTTT

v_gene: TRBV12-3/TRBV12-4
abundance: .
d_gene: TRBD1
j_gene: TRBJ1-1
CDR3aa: CASKIRTGVTAFF
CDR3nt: TGTGCCAGCAAGATTCGGACAGGGGTGACGGCTTTCTTT

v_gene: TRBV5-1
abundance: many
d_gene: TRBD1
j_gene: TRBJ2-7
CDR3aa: CASSPVTRQGAEQYF
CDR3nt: TGCGCCAGCAGCCCCGTGACCAGACAGGGGGCGGAGCAGTACTTC

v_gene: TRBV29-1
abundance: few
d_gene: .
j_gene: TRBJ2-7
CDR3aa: CSVGGRTKDEQYF
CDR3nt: TGCAGCGTTGGGGGCAGGACGAAGGACGAGCAGTACTTC

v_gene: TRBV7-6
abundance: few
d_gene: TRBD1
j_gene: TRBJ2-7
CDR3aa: CASSSTGQGTYEQYF
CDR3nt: TGTGCCAGCAGCTCGACGGGACAGGGGACCTACGAGCAGTACTTC

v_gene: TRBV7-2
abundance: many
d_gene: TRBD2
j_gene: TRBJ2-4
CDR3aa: CASSTTSFGIQYF
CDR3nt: TGTGCCAGCAGCACGACTAGCTTCGGCATTCAGTACTTC

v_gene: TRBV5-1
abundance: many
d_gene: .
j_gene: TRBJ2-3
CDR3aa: CASSLEGYLTDTQYF
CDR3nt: TGCGCCAGCAGCTTGGAAGGATATCTCACAGATACGCAGTATTTT

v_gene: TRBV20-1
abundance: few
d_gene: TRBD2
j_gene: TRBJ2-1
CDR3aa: CSAPNPGTRWNEQFF
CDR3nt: TGCAGTGCCCCAAACCCCGGGACTAGGTGGAATGAGCAGTTCTTC

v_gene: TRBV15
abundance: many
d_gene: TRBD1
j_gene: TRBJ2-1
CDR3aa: CATAGTGSGEQFF
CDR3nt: TGTGCCACTGCCGGGACAGGGTCGGGTGAGCAGTTCTTC

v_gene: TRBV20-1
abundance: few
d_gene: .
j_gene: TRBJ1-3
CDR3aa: CSAVQGMAGNTIYF
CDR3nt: TGCAGTGCTGTTCAGGGGATGGCTGGAAACACCATATATTTT

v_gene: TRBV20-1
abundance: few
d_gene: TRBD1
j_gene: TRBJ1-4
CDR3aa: CSASYRGFEKLFF
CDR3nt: TGCAGTGCTAGTTACAGGGGTTTTGAAAAACTGTTTTTT

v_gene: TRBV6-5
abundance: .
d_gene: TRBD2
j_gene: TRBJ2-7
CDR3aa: CASSWGLAGLYEQYF
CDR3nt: TGTGCCAGCAGTTGGGGACTAGCGGGCCTCTACGAGCAGTACTTC

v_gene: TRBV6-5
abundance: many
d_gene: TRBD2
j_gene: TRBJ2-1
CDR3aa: CASSYEPGLGTYNEQFF
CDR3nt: TGTGCCAGCAGTTACGAGCCGGGACTAGGAACCTACAATGAGCAGTTCTTC

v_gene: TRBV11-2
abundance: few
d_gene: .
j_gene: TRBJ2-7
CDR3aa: CASSLVSGAYEQYF
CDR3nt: TGTGCCAGCAGCCTTGTGAGCGGAGCCTACGAGCAGTACTTC

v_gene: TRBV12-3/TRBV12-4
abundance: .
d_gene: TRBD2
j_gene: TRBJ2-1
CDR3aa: CASTGLAGVGNDQFF
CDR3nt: TGTGCCAGCACCGGACTAGCGGGTGTAGGCAATGATCAGTTCTTC

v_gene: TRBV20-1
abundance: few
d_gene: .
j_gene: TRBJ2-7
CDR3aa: CSALLTSGDEQYF
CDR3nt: TGCAGTGCTCTACTAACGAGTGGCGACGAGCAGTACTTC

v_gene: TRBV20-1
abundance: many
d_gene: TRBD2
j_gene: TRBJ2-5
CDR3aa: CSARAGGSETQYF
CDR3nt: TGCAGTGCTCGGGCGGGAGGATCTGAGACCCAGTACTTC

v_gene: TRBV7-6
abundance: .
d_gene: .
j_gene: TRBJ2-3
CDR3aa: CASSLEFDTQYF
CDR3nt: TGTGCCAGCAGCTTAGAGTTCGATACGCAGTATTTT

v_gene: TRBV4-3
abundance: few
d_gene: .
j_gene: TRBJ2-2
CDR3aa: CASSQTRVRETGELFF
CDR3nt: TGCGCCAGCAGCCAGACCAGGGTACGGGAGACCGGGGAGCTGTTTTTT

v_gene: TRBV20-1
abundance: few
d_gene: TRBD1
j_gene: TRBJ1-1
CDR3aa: CSALIGQGRTEAFF
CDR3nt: TGCAGTGCTCTTATCGGACAGGGACGTACTGAAGCTTTCTTT

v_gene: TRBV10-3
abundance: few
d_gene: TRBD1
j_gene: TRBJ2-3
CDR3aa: CAISESTGVRTDTQYF
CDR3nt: TGTGCCATCAGTGAGTCAACAGGGGTTCGCACAGATACGCAGTATTTT

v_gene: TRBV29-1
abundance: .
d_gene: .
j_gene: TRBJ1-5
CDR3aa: CSVADSNQPQHF
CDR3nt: TGCAGCGTTGCGGATAGCAATCAGCCCCAGCATTTT

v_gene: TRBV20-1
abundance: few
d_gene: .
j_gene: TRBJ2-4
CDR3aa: CSAMGPLAKNIQYF
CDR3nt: TGCAGTGCTATGGGGCCCCTAGCCAAAAACATTCAGTACTTC

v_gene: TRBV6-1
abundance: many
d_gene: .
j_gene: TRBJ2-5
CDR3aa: CASSRFQGYQETQYF
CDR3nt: TGTGCCAGCAGCAGATTTCAGGGGTACCAAGAGACCCAGTACTTC

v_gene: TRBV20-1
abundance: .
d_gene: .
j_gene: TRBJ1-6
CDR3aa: CSARTRVSPLHF
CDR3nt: TGCAGTGCTAGGACAAGGGTTTCACCCCTCCACTTT

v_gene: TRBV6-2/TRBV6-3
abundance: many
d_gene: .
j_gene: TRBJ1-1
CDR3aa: CASSYSGSPMNTEAFF
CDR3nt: TGTGCCAGCAGTTACTCGGGCAGCCCCATGAACACTGAAGCTTTCTTT

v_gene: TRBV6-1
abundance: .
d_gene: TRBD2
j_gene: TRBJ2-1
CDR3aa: CASSAGLAGAQNEQFF
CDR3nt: TGTGCCAGCAGTGCTGGACTAGCGGGGGCCCAGAATGAGCAGTTCTTC

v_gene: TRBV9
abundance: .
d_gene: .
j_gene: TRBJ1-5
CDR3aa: CASSVAGDSNQPQHF
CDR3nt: TGTGCCAGCAGCGTAGCCGGTGATAGCAATCAGCCCCAGCATTTT

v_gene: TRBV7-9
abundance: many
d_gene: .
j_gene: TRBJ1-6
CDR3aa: CASSLDGYNSPLHF
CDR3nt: TGTGCCAGCAGCTTAGACGGCTATAATTCACCCCTCCACTTT

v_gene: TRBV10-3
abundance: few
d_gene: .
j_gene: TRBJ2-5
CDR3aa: CAISETLSSGAQRETQYF
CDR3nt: TGTGCCATCAGTGAGACCCTCTCTTCGGGGGCCCAAAGAGAGACCCAGTACTTC

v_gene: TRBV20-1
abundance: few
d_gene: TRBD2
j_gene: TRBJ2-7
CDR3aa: CSANSRLAGVYEQYF
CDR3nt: TGCAGTGCAAATTCCCGACTAGCGGGAGTATACGAGCAGTACTTC

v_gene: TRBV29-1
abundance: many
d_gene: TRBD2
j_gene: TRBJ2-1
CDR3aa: CSVVVREGHGEQFF
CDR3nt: TGCAGCGTTGTGGTCCGGGAGGGACATGGTGAGCAGTTCTTC

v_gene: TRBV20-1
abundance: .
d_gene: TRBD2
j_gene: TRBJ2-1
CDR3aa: CSASPGGAYNEQFF
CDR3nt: TGCAGTGCCTCCCCCGGGGGGGCCTACAATGAGCAGTTCTTC

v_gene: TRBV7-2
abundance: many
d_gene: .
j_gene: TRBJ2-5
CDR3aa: CASSSLGRSGTQYF
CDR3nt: TGTGCCAGCAGCTCCTTAGGACGATCTGGCACCCAGTACTTC

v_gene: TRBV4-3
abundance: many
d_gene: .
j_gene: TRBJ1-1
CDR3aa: CASSQGARFSMNTEAFF
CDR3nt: TGCGCCAGCAGCCAAGGGGCGAGGTTTTCCATGAACACTGAAGCTTTCTTT

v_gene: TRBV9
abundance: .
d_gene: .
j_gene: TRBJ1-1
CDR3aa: CASSASGGGNTEAFF
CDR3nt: TGTGCCAGCAGCGCGAGCGGGGGCGGGAACACTGAAGCTTTCTTT

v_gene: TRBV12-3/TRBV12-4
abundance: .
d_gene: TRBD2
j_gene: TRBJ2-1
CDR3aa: CASSMSGRAEDEQFF
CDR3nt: TGTGCCAGCAGTATGAGCGGGAGGGCTGAGGATGAGCAGTTCTTC

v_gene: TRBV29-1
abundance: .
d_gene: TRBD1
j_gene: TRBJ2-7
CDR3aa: CSATGQNYEQYF
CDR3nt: TGCAGCGCGACGGGACAGAACTACGAGCAGTACTTC

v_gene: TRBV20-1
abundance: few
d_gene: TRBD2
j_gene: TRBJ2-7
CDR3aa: CSARDTRRLAAEQYF
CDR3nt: TGCAGTGCTAGAGATACCCGACGACTAGCGGCCGAGCAGTACTTC

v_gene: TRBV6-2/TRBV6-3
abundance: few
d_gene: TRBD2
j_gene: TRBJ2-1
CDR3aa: CASSHAPTSGFFYNEQFF
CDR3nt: TGTGCCAGCAGTCATGCCCCCACTAGCGGGTTTTTCTACAATGAGCAGTTCTTC

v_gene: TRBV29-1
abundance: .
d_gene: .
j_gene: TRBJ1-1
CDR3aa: CRGGSASEAFF
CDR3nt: TGCAGGGGTGGGTCGGCGTCTGAAGCTTTCTTT

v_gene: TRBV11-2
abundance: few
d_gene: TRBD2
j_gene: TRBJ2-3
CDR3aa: CASRPRKKGGRSTDTQYF
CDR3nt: TGTGCCAGCAGACCAAGAAAGAAAGGCGGGAGGAGCACAGATACGCAGTATTTT

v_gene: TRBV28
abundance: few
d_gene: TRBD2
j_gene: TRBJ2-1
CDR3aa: CASSLALAGREQFF
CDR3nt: TGTGCCAGCAGTTTAGCGCTAGCGGGGCGTGAGCAGTTCTTC

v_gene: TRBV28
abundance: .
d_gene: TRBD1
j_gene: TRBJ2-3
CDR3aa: CASSPQGAEDTQYF
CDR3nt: TGTGCCAGCAGTCCGCAGGGGGCGGAAGATACGCAGTATTTT

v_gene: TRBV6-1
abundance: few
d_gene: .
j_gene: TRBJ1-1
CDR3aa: CASSERQLNTEAFF
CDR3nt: TGTGCCAGCAGTGAAAGACAGCTGAACACTGAAGCTTTCTTT

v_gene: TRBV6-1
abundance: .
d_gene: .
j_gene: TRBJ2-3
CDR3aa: CASRAEMAVSTDTQYF
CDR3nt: TGTGCCAGCAGGGCCGAGATGGCTGTAAGCACAGATACGCAGTATTTT

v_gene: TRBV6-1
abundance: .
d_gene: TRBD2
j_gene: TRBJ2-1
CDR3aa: CASGGLAGDNEQFF
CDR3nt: TGTGCCAGTGGGGGACTAGCGGGAGACAATGAGCAGTTCTTC

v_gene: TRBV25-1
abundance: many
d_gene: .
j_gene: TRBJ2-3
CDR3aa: CASSETGAWYRYF
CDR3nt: TGTGCCAGCAGTGAGACGGGAGCTTGGTATCGGTATTTT

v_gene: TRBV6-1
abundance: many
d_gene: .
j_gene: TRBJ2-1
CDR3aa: CASNTQGKGMGEQFF
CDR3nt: TGTGCCAGCAATACACAGGGAAAAGGTATGGGTGAGCAGTTCTTC

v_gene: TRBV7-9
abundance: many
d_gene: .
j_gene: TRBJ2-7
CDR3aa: CASSPTVYEQYF
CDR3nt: TGTGCCAGCAGCCCGACCGTCTACGAGCAGTACTTC